There are a few counts of the clone carrying this T cell receptor beta chain. This entry comes from a study of blood T cells in healthy people across ages. Then a second PCR, running roughly 7 to 11 cycles, was carried out with a sample-barcoded 5' primer and a J-beta primer mix. TCRdb itself ran the 5' RACE reads through MiXCR, one entry per CDR3 protein. The sample includes about 1 million distinct CDR3 sequences, roughly 45% of them seen just once. The germline V gene encodes CDR1 SGHRS and CDR2 YFSETQ. This CDR3 has 15 residues. Trimming took 1 base from V and 9 from J, leaving 17 bases between them.

J is TRBJ2-1 and V is TRBV5-1; possibly TRBD1 for D (6 bases). Sequenced material: blood. The TCR comes from an older woman in good health. CDR3 in amino acids: CASSLSQGGMGEQFF. The CDR3 bases are TGCGCCAGCAGCTTGTCACAGGGTGGGATGGGTGAGCAGTTCTTC.